The source of this T cell receptor beta chain is a study of blood T cell repertoires in COVID-19. The sample holds one count of this clone. The V and J ends lost 8 bases and 7 bases respectively, with 9 bases between them. Germline assignment: CDR1 MGHRA and CDR2 YSYEKL. The CDR3 consists of 11 residues. Here immunoSEQ multiplex PCR was the method, and the copy in TCRdb shows in-frame clones only, minus some. The table records 310,000 or so clones, more than 85% of them present only once. The sequencing sample was made of peripheral blood. The chain couples TRBV4-1 to TRBJ1-5, with D uncertain. The sequence was obtained from a man in his 70s with acute or convalescent COVID-19. The CDR3 protein is CASGLDQPQHF. The CDR3 coding sequence is TGCGCCAGCGGACTTGACCAGCCCCAGCATTTT.